The source of this T cell receptor beta chain is a study of Ad26.COV2.S vaccination and SARS-CoV-2 variants. General study points: While placebo recipients had lower spike-specific TCR breadth, vaccine recipients had more. People who got the vaccine or the placebo had similar non-spike TCR breadth.

TCRdb's copy holds only in-frame clones and misses some; the assay was immunoSEQ multiplex PCR. Of over 400,000 clones listed, 92% are singletons. Deletions cut 3 bases from V and 0 bases from J, with 10 bases between. The CDR3 sequence is 15 residues long. The germline gives CDR1 SGHRS, CDR2 YFSETQ. Stated treatment: approximately 18 received Ad26.COV2.S at low or high dose, single or two shots; roughly five received placebo; per-sample allocation not given. Sampling was performed 63 days after the first vaccine or placebo injection. In Boston, the donor was an adult between 18-55 years of age. With regard to this clone: Its antigen is undetermined.

Source: peripheral blood, taken in a trial of Ad26.COV2.S vaccine versus placebo. The receptor was derived from a person between 18 and 60 years old who received the Ad26.COV2.S COVID-19 vaccine or a placebo. V usage is TRBV5-1 and J usage is TRBJ1-3; tentatively, D is TRBD1 (5 bases). CDR3 loop: CASSWGTISGNTIYF. The CDR3 region has the DNA TGCGCCAGCAGCTGGGGGACTATCTCTGGAAACACCATATATTTT. Using reference TRBV5-1 and TRBJ1-3 for the parts outside the CDR3, the full variable domain is KAGVTQTPRYLIKTRGQQVTLSCSPISGHRSVSWYQQTPGQGLQFLFEYFSETQRNKGNFPGRFSGRQFSNSRSEMNVSTLELGDSALYLCASSWGTISGNTIYFGEGSWLTVV.